This TCR beta chain was identified during a study of technical replicates of blood from a few donors. Profiling relied on immunoSEQ multiplex PCR, and the TCRdb table lists in-frame clones only, not all of them. The data hold 50,000 to 65,000 clones, with 89% observed a single time. V lost 8 bases, J lost 2 bases, and 10 bases lay in between. Germline CDR1 reads MNHEY; CDR2 reads SMNVEV (reference sequence). This CDR3 region has 12 residues. The source material was PBMCs. The sequence was obtained from a human donor in good health. Some clones in this sample may be carry-over from other donors' samples. This chain uses TRBV27 with TRBJ2-7; D may be TRBD1 (5 bases). The CDR3, as DNA: TGTGCCAGCGCTCAGGGTCCCTACGAGCAGTACTTC. Protein sequence: CASAQGPYEQYF.